This section outlines one TCR beta chain sequence together with its context. Assay: immunoSEQ multiplex PCR; the TCRdb copy retains only in-frame clones and omits some. The sample has about 29,000 clones; around nine tenths are singletons. The data belong to a study of control samples from healthy donors and cancer patients. Trimming took 2 bases from V and 7 from J, leaving 5 bases between them. This CDR3 contains 11 residues. This chain joins TRBV12-3 or TRBV12-4 and TRBJ1-1; the D is unclear. Material: formalin-fixed, paraffin-embedded tissue. The TCR comes from a female donor with melanoma. The CDR3 protein is CASSLRYEAFF. The DNA for the CDR3 is TGTGCCAGCAGTTTACGCTATGAAGCTTTCTTT.